A selection of T cell receptor beta chains follows, all from one sample in a study of blood T cell repertoires in COVID-19. Sequencing used immunoSEQ multiplex PCR; TCRdb keeps in-frame clones, though not all of them. Among under 250,000 clones, 84% were seen once, and the ten largest hold about 7.3%. The sequenced sample was peripheral blood. The origin of the receptors is a woman aged 45-59 years with active or convalescent COVID-19. Each CDR3 is given with its conserved first and last residue. D genes are given only for firm matches. A row's size may be missing; if present it is once, few, many or a size class.

J | V | size | D | length | CDR3 | DNA
TRBJ1-5 | TRBV6-1 | NA | TRBD1 | 17 | CASSARSTGTGDQPQHF | TGTGCCAGCAGTGCACGAAGTACCGGGACAGGGGATCAGCCCCAGCATTTT
TRBJ1-5 | TRBV28 | NA | TRBD1 | 15 | CASSLPGTGGRAQHF | TGTGCCAGCAGTTTACCCGGGACAGGGGGCCGCGCCCAGCATTTT
TRBJ1-2 | TRBV5-1 | few | NA | 14 | CASSLEGLSYGYTF | TGCGCCAGCAGCTTGGAGGGGCTCTCCTATGGCTACACCTTC
TRBJ1-2 | TRBV29-1 | NA | TRBD1 | 14 | CSVEVPQGGYGYTF | TGCAGCGTTGAAGTACCACAGGGGGGTTATGGCTACACCTTC
TRBJ2-3 | TRBV3-1/TRBV3-2 | NA | NA | 14 | CASRQGQVADTQYF | TGTGCCAGCAGACAAGGGCAGGTGGCAGATACGCAGTATTTT
TRBJ2-2 | TRBV5-4 | NA | TRBD2 | 14 | CASRLAANTGELFF | TGTGCCAGCAGGCTAGCGGCGAACACCGGGGAGCTGTTTTTT
TRBJ1-1 | TRBV7-2 | few | NA | 13 | CASSTREGTEAFF | TGTGCCAGCAGCACCCGGGAGGGCACTGAAGCTTTCTTT
TRBJ2-3 | TRBV24-1 | once | NA | 15 | CATSDPGTKRDTQYF | TGTGCCACCAGTGATCCCGGGACAAAGCGCGATACGCAGTATTTT
TRBJ2-7 | TRBV5-4 | NA | TRBD2 | 15 | CASSLPGGASYEQYF | TGTGCCAGCAGCTTGCCGGGAGGGGCTTCCTACGAGCAGTACTTC
TRBJ1-3 | TRBV6-2/TRBV6-3 | NA | NA | 13 | CASSFGSGNTIYF | TGTGCCAGCAGTTTCGGCTCTGGAAACACCATATATTTT
TRBJ2-1 | TRBV6-5 | NA | TRBD1 | 13 | CASSRTGYNEQFF | TGTGCCAGCAGCCGGACAGGGTACAATGAGCAGTTCTTC
TRBJ1-1 | TRBV9 | NA | NA | 13 | CASSVARNTEAFF | TGTGCCAGCAGCGTAGCGCGGAACACTGAAGCTTTCTTT
TRBJ2-7 | TRBV5-1 | NA | TRBD1 | 15 | CASSLAGQWTYEQYF | TGCGCCAGCAGCTTGGCGGGACAGTGGACCTACGAGCAGTACTTC
TRBJ1-1 | TRBV6-6 | NA | TRBD1 | 17 | CASSPTGGRTVSTEAFF | TGTGCCAGCAGTCCGACAGGGGGCCGTACCGTCAGCACTGAAGCTTTCTTT
TRBJ1-2 | TRBV5-5 | once | TRBD1 | 15 | CASSLGQGINYGYTF | TGTGCCAGCAGCTTGGGACAGGGAATTAACTATGGCTACACCTTC
TRBJ1-4 | TRBV19 | few | NA | 11 | CASSRGEKLFF | TGTGCCAGTAGCCGGGGGGAAAAACTGTTTTTT
TRBJ2-5 | TRBV7-2 | NA | TRBD2 | 16 | CASSLAPAGGQETQYF | TGTGCCAGCAGCTTAGCCCCAGCGGGGGGCCAAGAGACCCAGTACTTC
TRBJ1-1 | TRBV6-5 | NA | TRBD1 | 16 | CASSYTPGGANTEAFF | TGTGCCAGCAGTTACACACCAGGGGGAGCGAACACTGAAGCTTTCTTT
TRBJ2-7 | TRBV24-1 | NA | TRBD2 | 15 | CATSVGSGTSYEQYF | TGTGCCACCAGCGTCGGGAGCGGGACTTCCTACGAGCAGTACTTC
TRBJ2-2 | TRBV6-2/TRBV6-3 | NA | TRBD1 | 15 | CASSGSGGYTGELFF | TGTGCCAGCAGTGGGTCAGGGGGCTACACCGGGGAGCTGTTTTTT
TRBJ1-4 | TRBV3-1/TRBV3-2 | NA | TRBD1 | 15 | CASSLMTGANEKLFF | TGTGCCAGCTCCCTCATGACAGGGGCTAATGAAAAACTGTTTTTT
TRBJ2-5 | TRBV18 | NA | NA | 15 | CASSPQSPPRETQYF | TGTGCCAGCTCACCACAGAGTCCCCCCCGGGAGACCCAGTACTTC
TRBJ1-2 | TRBV5-1 | NA | NA | 14 | CASRQAWEVGGYTF | TGCGCCAGCAGACAAGCATGGGAGGTGGGTGGCTACACCTTC